The T cell receptor beta chain under discussion was sequenced for a study of T cells after yellow fever vaccination. Study information: Fractions with few cells were prepared using SMART-Seq v4 Ultra Low Input.

This clonotype was recorded at least ten times. TCRdb re-called the 5' RACE reads through MiXCR, storing one row per CDR3 protein. The table has some 240,000 distinct CDR3 sequences, about 5.2% seen once. CDR1 and CDR2 from the germline V gene are SGHRS and YFSETQ. Trimming pared 4 bases from V and 5 bases from J, leaving 13 bases between. CDR3 length equals 13 residues. The rearrangement links TRBV5-1 to TRBJ2-7, with unresolved D. The sample consisted of CD4+ T cells sorted from PBMCs, taken on the day of the yellow fever booster vaccination. The TCR originated in a man between 18 and 29 years old who received the YFV17D yellow fever vaccine. The CDR3 spells CASSPYPRNEQYF. CDR3 bases: TGCGCCAGCAGCCCCTACCCTAGGAACGAGCAGTACTTC.